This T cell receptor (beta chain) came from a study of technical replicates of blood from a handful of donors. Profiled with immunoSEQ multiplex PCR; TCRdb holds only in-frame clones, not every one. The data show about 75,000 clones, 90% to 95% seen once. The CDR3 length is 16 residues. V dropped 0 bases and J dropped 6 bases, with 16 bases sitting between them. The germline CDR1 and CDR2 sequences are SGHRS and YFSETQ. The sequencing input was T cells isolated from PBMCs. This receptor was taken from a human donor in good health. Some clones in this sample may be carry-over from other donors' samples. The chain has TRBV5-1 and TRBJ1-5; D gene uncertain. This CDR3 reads CASSLEGGMGSQPQHF. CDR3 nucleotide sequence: TGCGCCAGCAGCTTGGAAGGCGGGATGGGTAGTCAGCCCCAGCATTTT.